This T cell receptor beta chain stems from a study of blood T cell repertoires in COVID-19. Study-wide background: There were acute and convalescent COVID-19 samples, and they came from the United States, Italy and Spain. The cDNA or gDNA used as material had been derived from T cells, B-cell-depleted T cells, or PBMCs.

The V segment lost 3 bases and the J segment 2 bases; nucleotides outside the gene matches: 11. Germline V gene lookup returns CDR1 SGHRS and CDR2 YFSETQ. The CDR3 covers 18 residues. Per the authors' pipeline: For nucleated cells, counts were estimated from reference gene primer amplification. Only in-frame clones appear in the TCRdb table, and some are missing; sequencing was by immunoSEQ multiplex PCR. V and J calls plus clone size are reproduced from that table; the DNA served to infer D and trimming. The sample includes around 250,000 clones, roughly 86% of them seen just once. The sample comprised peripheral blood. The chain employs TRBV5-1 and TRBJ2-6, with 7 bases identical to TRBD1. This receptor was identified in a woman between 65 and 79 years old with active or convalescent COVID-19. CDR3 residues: CASSYRQGTGTGANVLTF. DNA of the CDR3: TGCGCCAGCAGCTATCGACAGGGTACGGGCACTGGGGCCAACGTCCTGACTTTC.